The 29 T cell receptor beta chains presented below share a single source sample, sequenced in a study of radiation and T cells in renal cell carcinoma. The time point is: blood 2 weeks post-SBRT. Described treatment: 15 Gy SBRT to primary tumor, nephrectomy 4 weeks later. Method: immunoSEQ multiplex PCR; TCRdb's copy keeps in-frame clones and lacks some. This sample carries tens of thousands of clones, around 85% of them seen once, and the ten largest clones take roughly 20%. The sequenced sample was blood, obtained from a patient whose treatment included radiotherapy and nephrectomy. The receptors were gathered from a woman aged 50 to 60 with renal cell carcinoma.

The table lists this clone with a few counts. The gene calls are TRBV9 and TRBJ2-1; D might be TRBD2 (6 bases). CDR1 and CDR2 from the germline V gene are SGDLS and YYNGEE. The CDR3 contains 15 residues. Trimming took off 0 bases at V and 3 bases at J, with 10 bases between the two ends. Here the CDR3 reads CASSVGDSVYNEQFF. Here the CDR3 DNA reads TGTGCCAGCAGCGTAGGGGACTCTGTCTACAATGAGCAGTTCTTC. The whole variable domain, filled in from reference TRBV9 and TRBJ2-1, reads DSGVTQTPKHLITATGQRVTLRCSPRSGDLSVYWYQQSLDQGLQFLIQYYNGEERAKGNILERFSAQQFPDLHSELNLSSLELGDSALYFCASSVGDSVYNEQFFGPGTRLTVL.

The chain employs TRBV9 and TRBJ2-7; D unclear. Deletions cut 0 bases from V and 5 bases from J, with 6 bases between. The CDR3 has 12 amino acids. Germline loops: CDR1 SGDLS, CDR2 YYNGEE. The CDR3 loop reads CASSVGFDEQYF. The CDR3 nucleotides are TGTGCCAGCAGCGTAGGATTTGACGAGCAGTACTTC.

The CDR3 protein is CASSPGLAGREQYF. DNA for the CDR3: TGTGCCAGCAGTCCCGGTCTAGCGGGTCGAGAGCAGTACTTC. The chain has TRBV28 and TRBJ2-7; TRBD2 agrees at 8 bases. The CDR3 totals 14 residues. CDR1 is MDHEN, CDR2 SYDVKM, per germline. V shed 5 bases, J shed 7 bases, and the junction held 10 bases outside the gene matches.

The CDR3 region is CASSLAPPGIDYEQYF. DNA of the CDR3: TGTGCCAGCAGCTTAGCCCCCCCAGGGATAGACTACGAGCAGTACTTC. This chain connects TRBV7-6 to TRBJ2-7; D perhaps matches TRBD1 (5 bases). Between the trimmed V and J ends, which lost 0 bases and 3 bases, there was a span of 15 bases. Germline V gene sequence: CDR1 SGHVS, CDR2 FNYEAQ. The CDR3 runs 16 residues.

This chain's CDR3 is CASSRRLTLYEQYF. The CDR3 DNA follows: TGTGCCAGCAGCCGTAGACTTACTCTCTACGAGCAGTACTTC. The V call is TRBV5-6, the J call TRBJ2-7; D remains unclear. V lost 4 bases, J lost 3 bases, and 14 bases lay in between. Germline V CDR1 and CDR2: SGHDT, YYEEEE. The CDR3 contains 14 residues.

This clone has just one count. The V and J genes are TRBV6-5 and TRBJ2-7; 7 nucleotides line up with TRBD2. The V segment lost 7 bases and the J segment 4 bases; nucleotides outside the gene matches: 10. The CDR3 is 14 amino acids. Germline values: CDR1 MNHEY, CDR2 SVGAGI. CDR3 in amino acids: CASTTGGSSYEQYF. The DNA of the CDR3 is TGTGCCAGCACCACAGGCGGGAGCTCTTACGAGCAGTACTTC.

V and J are TRBV28 and TRBJ1-1; weak D call: TRBD1 (6 bases). CDR3 length: 14 amino acids. In germline, CDR1 is MDHEN, CDR2 SYDVKM. V shed 10 bases and J shed 11 bases, with 26 bases lying between them. CDR3 DNA: TGTGCCACTACTCCCTACGGGACAAGGGAGTGGGCTTTCTTT. This codes for CATTPYGTREWAFF. The complete variable domain, with remaining parts taken from reference TRBV28 and TRBJ1-1, reads DVKVTQSSRYLVKRTGEKVFLECVQDMDHENMFWYRQDPGLGLRLIYFSYDVKMKEKGDIPEGYSVSREKKERFSLILESASTNQTSMYLCATTPYGTREWAFFGQGTRLTVV.

This chain joins TRBV19 and TRBJ2-2, with D perhaps matching TRBD2 (5 bases). Per the germline V gene, CDR1 is LNHDA and CDR2 is SQIVND (reference sequence). The CDR3 runs to 13 residues. The germline V and J ends were trimmed by 8 bases and 1 base, with 8 bases remaining between them. The CDR3 region has the DNA TGTGCCAGTTCGGCGGGGAACACCGGGGAGCTGTTTTTT. This gives the protein CASSAGNTGELFF.

The rearrangement joins TRBV28 to TRBJ1-5; D gene uncertain. Per germline, CDR1 MDHEN and CDR2 SYDVKM. The V gene lost 4 bases and the J gene lost 7 bases, with 8 bases spanning the gap. The CDR3 runs to 12 residues. The CDR3 loop reads CASSSGDQPQHF. The CDR3 DNA reads as TGTGCCAGCAGTTCAGGAGACCAGCCCCAGCATTTT.

This clone was found once. V gene TRBV2 combines with J gene TRBJ1-5; D is ambiguous. Trimming left V 6 bases short and J 4 bases short, with 13 bases between. The germline CDR1 and CDR2 sequences are SNHLY and FYNNEI. The CDR3 length is 14 residues. The CDR3 nucleotides read TGTGCCAGCAGCCCTGGACTTAGTAATCAGCCCCAGCATTTT. Translating it yields CASSPGLSNQPQHF. The variable domain in full, with the rest retrieved from reference TRBV2 and TRBJ1-5, is EPEVTQTPSHQVTQMGQEVILRCVPISNHLYFYWYRQILGQKVEFLVSFYNNEISEKSEIFDDQFSVERPDGSNFTLKIRSTKLEDSAMYFCASSPGLSNQPQHFGDGTRLSIL.

The CDR3 here is CASSAPGTRGNTQYF. The CDR3, as DNA: TGTGCCAGCAGTGCCCCCGGGACAAGAGGGAATACGCAGTATTTT. The chain has TRBV25-1 and TRBJ2-3; TRBD1 is a possible D gene (6 bases). Germline-derived CDR1 and CDR2 are MGHDK and SYGVNS. Between the trimmed V and J ends, which lost 4 bases and 7 bases, there was a span of 18 bases. The CDR3 has 15 residues.

This clone was seen only once. The rearrangement joins TRBV19 to TRBJ2-7; TRBD2 matches at 8 bases. Trimming at V came to 5 bases and at J to 6 bases, leaving 15 bases not matched to a gene. The germline CDR1 and CDR2 sequences are LNHDA and SQIVND (reference sequence). The CDR3 is made up of 16 amino acids. The CDR3 DNA sequence: TGTGCCAGTAGTCCCACCGGACTAGCTGAGCCTGGCGAGCAGTACTTC. It yields the protein CASSPTGLAEPGEQYF.

The chain is built from TRBV18 and TRBJ1-1; D perhaps matches TRBD1 (6 bases). There are 17 residues in the CDR3. Trimming took 3 bases from V and 2 from J, leaving 19 bases between them. Germline-derived CDR1 and CDR2 are KGHSH and LQKENI. The CDR3 spells CASSPIQGLGENTEAFF. The CDR3 nucleotides are TGTGCCAGCTCACCCATACAGGGACTTGGAGAAAACACTGAAGCTTTCTTT.

V and J are TRBV27 and TRBJ2-7; D possibly corresponds to TRBD1 (6 bases). The CDR3 loop spans 16 amino acids. From germline, CDR1 is MNHEY and CDR2 SMNVEV (reference sequence). The V end was cut by 3 bases, the J end by 6 bases, with 21 bases between. CDR3 bases: TGTGCCAGCAGTTTCCGCGGACAGTTACTCGGCGGCGAGCAGTACTTC. Translating it yields CASSFRGQLLGGEQYF.

The V gene is TRBV28, the J gene TRBJ1-2; TRBD1 matches 7 bases. The junction had 10 bases not matched to a gene; V was cut back by 4 bases and J by 5 bases. There are 15 residues in the CDR3. In germline, CDR1 is MDHEN, CDR2 SYDVKM. DNA of the CDR3: TGTGCCAGCAGTTCCCTCGGGGGGACAGATTATGGCTACACCTTC. Amino acid sequence: CASSSLGGTDYGYTF.

The J gene is TRBJ1-5, the V gene TRBV5-6; tentatively, D is TRBD1 (5 bases). The CDR3 covers 16 residues. V shed 0 bases and J shed 4 bases, with 14 bases lying between them. Germline V lookup: CDR1 SGHDT, CDR2 YYEEEE. CDR3 in amino acids: CASSLDRQGRNQPQHF. CDR3 nucleotide sequence: TGTGCCAGCAGCTTGGATAGGCAGGGTAGGAATCAGCCCCAGCATTTT.

The gene calls are TRBV9 and TRBJ2-7, with 9 positions matching TRBD1. Germline V gene data show CDR1 as SGDLS and CDR2 as YYNGEE. The ends lost 3 bases at V and 2 bases at J; junction bases unmatched: 6. The CDR3 length is 15 residues. The CDR3 spells CASSAGQGVAYEQYF. CDR3 in DNA: TGTGCCAGCAGCGCGGGACAGGGCGTGGCCTACGAGCAGTACTTC.

CDR3 region: CAISESIGISGNTIYF. The CDR3 bases are TGTGCCATCAGTGAGTCGATAGGTATCTCTGGAAACACCATATATTTT. The rearrangement links TRBV10-3 to TRBJ1-3, with D unclear. Germline CDR1 is ENHRY and CDR2 is SYGVKD. V was cut by 0 bases and J by 0 bases, with 9 bases left in between. This CDR3 comprises 16 residues.

The chain links TRBV4-2 to TRBJ2-7; D gene unclear. Germline CDR1 LGHNA, CDR2 YNFKEQ. This CDR3 comprises 14 residues. V was pared by 0 bases and J by 9 bases, with 15 bases between. This CDR3 reads CASSQDSGTPGQYF. CDR3 nucleotide sequence: TGTGCCAGCAGCCAAGACTCCGGAACTCCGGGGCAGTACTTC.

V and J are TRBV18 and TRBJ1-1, with TRBD1 matching over 11 bases. The CDR3 runs to 15 residues. Germline V CDR1 and CDR2: KGHSH, LQKENI. V lost 3 bases and J lost 3; bases outside the gene matches: 3. This chain's CDR3 is CASSPGDRGYTEAFF. CDR3 sequence (DNA): TGTGCCAGCTCACCCGGGGACAGGGGGTACACTGAAGCTTTCTTT.

The gene calls are TRBV15 and TRBJ1-5; 8 bases are a match to TRBD1. Germline V gene data show CDR1 as LNHNV and CDR2 as YYDKDF (reference sequence). V shed 9 bases, J shed 6 bases, and the junction held 13 bases outside the gene matches. CDR3 length: 15 amino acids. The CDR3 region is CATCKPGQAGQPQHF. CDR3 DNA: TGTGCCACATGCAAGCCGGGACAGGCGGGTCAGCCCCAGCATTTT.

V usage is TRBV18 and J usage is TRBJ2-7; D is ambiguous. Trimming shortened V by 4 bases and J by 0 bases, and 10 bases separated the two germline ends. This CDR3 has 14 residues. Germline assignment: CDR1 KGHSH and CDR2 LQKENI. The CDR3 DNA is TGTGCCAGCTCACTCCAAGCTATCTCCTACGAGCAGTACTTC. This encodes CASSLQAISYEQYF.

In this sample, this clone turned up once. The genes are TRBV7-2 and TRBJ1-2; D is ambiguous. The V end lost 5 bases, the J end lost 2 bases, and 12 bases lay between the germline ends. Per germline, CDR1 SGHTA and CDR2 FQGNSA. The CDR3 covers 14 residues. CDR3 sequence: CASSSAMRNYGYTF. As DNA, the CDR3 is TGTGCCAGCAGCAGTGCCATGAGGAACTATGGCTACACCTTC.

This clone has only a few counts. The CDR3 loop reads CASSPWTDNTEAFF. Written as DNA, the CDR3 is TGTGCCAGCAGTCCATGGACAGATAACACTGAAGCTTTCTTT. The V and J genes are TRBV27 and TRBJ1-1; tentative D call: TRBD1 (6 bases). Trimming took off 5 bases at V and 2 bases at J, with 12 bases between the two ends. The CDR3 consists of 14 residues. CDR1 and CDR2 (germline): MNHEY, SMNVEV (reference sequence).

The chain couples TRBV27 to TRBJ1-1, with 7 bases fitting TRBD1. Trimming removed 5 bases from V and 5 bases from J; junction bases left unmatched: 2. The CDR3 spans 12 residues. Germline V gene sequence: CDR1 MNHEY, CDR2 SMNVEV (reference sequence). CDR3 sequence: CASSPQGTEAFF. The CDR3 DNA reads TGTGCCAGCAGTCCACAGGGGACTGAAGCTTTCTTT.

In DNA, the CDR3 is TGTGCCACCAGCAGAGAAAAACTACTAGCGACAGATACGCAGTATTTT. It yields the protein CATSREKLLATDTQYF. V and J are TRBV15 and TRBJ2-3, with 7 bases matching TRBD2. CDR3 length: 16 amino acids. Trimming removed 0 bases from V and 3 bases from J; junction bases left unmatched: 6. Per germline, CDR1 LNHNV and CDR2 YYDKDF (reference sequence).

The V gene is TRBV5-6, the J gene TRBJ1-6; weak D call: TRBD1 (5 bases). CDR1 and CDR2 (germline): SGHDT, YYEEEE. The CDR3 spans 15 residues. With 2 bases removed from V and 12 bases from J, the gap between germline ends came to 18 bases. CDR3 nucleotide sequence: TGTGCCAGCAGCTTTGCAGACGCAGGGAGATTACCCCTCCACTTT. Amino acid sequence: CASSFADAGRLPLHF.

The chain uses TRBV5-6 and TRBJ2-3; 11 bases align to TRBD1. The CDR3 covers 15 residues. Trimming took 6 bases from V and 4 from J; bases not matched to a gene: 7. CDR1 is SGHDT and CDR2 is YYEEEE in the germline V gene. CDR3 in amino acids: CASTRVGQGADTQYF. In DNA, the CDR3 is TGTGCCAGCACCCGGGTGGGACAGGGGGCAGATACGCAGTATTTT.

V gene TRBV14 combines with J gene TRBJ2-7; D unclear. The V and J ends lost 4 bases and 2 bases respectively, with 6 bases between them. Germline lookup yields CDR1 SGHDN and CDR2 FVKESK. The CDR3 contains 12 residues. The CDR3 sequence: CASSPSPYEQYF. CDR3 nucleotides: TGTGCCAGCAGCCCCTCCCCCTACGAGCAGTACTTC.